These 2 T cell receptor beta chains share one sample of origin, sequenced in a study of T-cell reconstitution after alpha-beta-depleted transplantation in children. Preparation of the TCRbeta library used unique molecular identifiers. From the PCR reads, TCRdb called clonotypes with MiXCR, one entry per CDR3 protein. The table records tens of thousands of distinct CDR3 sequences, around 9% of them present only once. Sequencing used PBMCs, mostly from graft donor cells, obtained 60 days after TCRalphabeta/CD19-depleted stem cell transplant. These receptors were collected from a male patient between 2 and 15 years old who had a stem cell transplant for chronic granulomatous disease, so the T cells may come from the graft donor.

This clonotype was counted a few times. V usage is TRBV7-8 and J usage is TRBJ2-5; 12 bases agree with TRBD1. Germline-derived CDR1 and CDR2 are SGHVS and FQNEAQ. The CDR3 contains 14 residues. V lost 4 bases to trimming and J lost 5 bases; unmatched junction nucleotides: 2. The CDR3 loop reads CASSWDRGHETQYF. CDR3 nucleotide sequence: TGTGCCAGCAGCTGGGACAGGGGGCACGAGACCCAGTACTTC. Full variable domain (outside the CDR3, taken from reference TRBV7-8 and TRBJ2-5): GAGVSQSPRYKVAKRGQDVALRCDPISGHVSLFWYQQALGQGPEFLTYFQNEAQLDKSGLPSDRFFAERPEGSVSTLKIQRTQQEDSAVYLCASSWDRGHETQYFGPGTRLLVL.

In its sample, this clonotype was seen a few times. J is TRBJ1-3 and V is TRBV7-2; no firm D call. Looked up from germline, CDR1 is SGHTA and CDR2 is FQGNSA. The V and J ends lost 4 bases and 6 bases respectively, with 7 bases between them. The CDR3 is 12 amino acids. The chain's CDR3 is CASSSWVNTIYF. The CDR3 region has the DNA TGTGCCAGCAGCTCGTGGGTAAACACCATATATTTT. The variable domain in full, completed from reference TRBV7-2 and TRBJ1-3, reads GAGVSQSPSNKVTEKGKDVELRCDPISGHTALYWYRQSLGQGLEFLIYFQGNSAPDKSGLPSDRFSAERTGGSVSTLTIQRTQQEDSAVYLCASSSWVNTIYFGEGSWLTVV.